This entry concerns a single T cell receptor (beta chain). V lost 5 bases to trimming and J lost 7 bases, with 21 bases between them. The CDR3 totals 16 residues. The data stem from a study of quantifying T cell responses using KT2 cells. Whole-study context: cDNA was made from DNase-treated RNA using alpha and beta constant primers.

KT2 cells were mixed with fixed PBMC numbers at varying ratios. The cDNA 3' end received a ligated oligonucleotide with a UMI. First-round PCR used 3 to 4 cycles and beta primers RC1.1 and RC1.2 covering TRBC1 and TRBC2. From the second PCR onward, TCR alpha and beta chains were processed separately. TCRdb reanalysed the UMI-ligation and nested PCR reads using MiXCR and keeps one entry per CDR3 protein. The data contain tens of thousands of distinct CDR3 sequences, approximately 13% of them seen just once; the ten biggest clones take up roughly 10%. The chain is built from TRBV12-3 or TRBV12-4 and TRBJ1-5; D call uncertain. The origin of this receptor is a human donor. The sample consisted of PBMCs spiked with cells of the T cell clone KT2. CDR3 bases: TGTGCCAGCAGTCTGTCGTCATCCCCGGGAGGGCAGCCCCAGCATTTT. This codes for CASSLSSSPGGQPQHF.